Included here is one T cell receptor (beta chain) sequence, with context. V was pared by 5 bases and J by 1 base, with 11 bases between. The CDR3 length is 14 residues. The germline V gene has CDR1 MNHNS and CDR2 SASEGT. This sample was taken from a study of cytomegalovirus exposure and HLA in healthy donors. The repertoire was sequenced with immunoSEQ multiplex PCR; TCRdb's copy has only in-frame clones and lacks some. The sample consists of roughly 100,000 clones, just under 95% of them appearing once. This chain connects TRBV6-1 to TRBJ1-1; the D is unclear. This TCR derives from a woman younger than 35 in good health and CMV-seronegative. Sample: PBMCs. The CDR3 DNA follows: TGTGCCAGCAGTCTCACAAAATCGAACACTGAAGCTTTCTTT. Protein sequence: CASSLTKSNTEAFF.